Shown below are 17 T cell receptor beta chains from a single sample sequenced in a study of cytotoxic CD8 clonotypes in ibrutinib-treated CLL. Sequencing used immunoSEQ multiplex PCR; TCRdb keeps in-frame clones, though not all of them. The sample has roughly 150,000 clones; roughly four fifths are singletons. This material consisted of PBMCs, taken after 12 months of ibrutinib treatment. The receptors shown here come from a human donor with chronic lymphocytic leukemia.

The CDR3 nucleotides are TGTGCCAGCAGCTTATTCGGGACAGGGAATAGTGGCAATCAGCCCCAGCATTTT. Amino acids: CASSLFGTGNSGNQPQHF. V usage is TRBV7-9 and J usage is TRBJ1-5; 9 nucleotides align to TRBD1. The CDR3 is 18 residues long. Germline assignment: CDR1 SEHNR and CDR2 FQNEAQ (reference sequence). With V trimmed by 2 bases and J by 2 bases, 10 bases remained unmatched.

This clone appeared a few times. The chain has TRBV5-4 and TRBJ1-3; the D gene is possibly TRBD1 (6 bases). V gave up 0 bases and J gave up 0 bases, with 10 bases separating them. The CDR3 has 16 amino acids. The germline CDR1 and CDR2 sequences are SGHNT and YYREEE (reference sequence). The CDR3 is CASSLAGASSGNTIYF. The CDR3 DNA reads TGTGCCAGCAGCTTGGCGGGGGCAAGCTCTGGAAACACCATATATTTT.

The J gene is TRBJ1-5, the V gene TRBV15; TRBD1 is a possible D gene (5 bases). From germline, CDR1 is LNHNV and CDR2 YYDKDF (reference sequence). This CDR3 has 14 amino acids. V was trimmed by 3 bases and J by 6 bases, leaving 12 bases between them. The CDR3 spells CATSRAMGVQPQHF. Here the CDR3 DNA reads TGTGCCACCAGCAGGGCAATGGGGGTTCAGCCCCAGCATTTT. Drawing the rest from reference TRBV15 and TRBJ1-5, the complete variable domain is DAMVIQNPRYQVTQFGKPVTLSCSQTLNHNVMYWYQQKSSQAPKLLFHYYDKDFNNEADTPDNFQSRRPNTSFCFLDIRSPGLGDTAMYLCATSRAMGVQPQHFGDGTRLSIL.

This clone was observed a handful of times. The rearrangement joins TRBV28 to TRBJ2-7; perhaps TRBD2 as D (8 bases). Per germline, CDR1 MDHEN and CDR2 SYDVKM. V was cut by 10 bases and J by 2 bases, with 15 bases left in between. The length of the CDR3 is 13 residues. The CDR3 DNA reads as TGTGCCACGGGGGGGACAGTCACCTACGAGCAGTACTTC. Residues: CATGGTVTYEQYF.

This chain's CDR3 is CASSQALPNTGELFF. CDR3 in DNA: TGCGCCAGCAGCCAAGCTCTCCCGAACACCGGGGAGCTGTTTTTT. This chain connects TRBV4-3 to TRBJ2-2, with D unclear. V lost 1 base and J lost 0, with 6 bases in between. Per the germline V gene, CDR1 is LGHNA and CDR2 is YSLEER. The CDR3 has 15 amino acids.

Here the CDR3 reads CASSHSQGDTGELFF. The DNA for the CDR3 is TGCGCCAGCAGCCATTCTCAGGGAGATACCGGGGAGCTGTTTTTT. The gene calls are TRBV4-1 and TRBJ2-2; D is tentatively TRBD1 or TRBD2 (5 bases each). The CDR3 covers 15 residues. Trimming pared 3 bases from V and 5 bases from J, leaving 13 bases between. Per germline, CDR1 MGHRA and CDR2 YSYEKL.

The chain recombines TRBV28 with TRBJ2-6; D uncertain. Trimming removed 8 bases from V and 4 bases from J, with 18 bases in between. This CDR3 comprises 16 residues. CDR1 and CDR2 (germline): MDHEN, SYDVKM. CDR3 protein: CASYSHTRPGANVLTF. Here the CDR3 DNA reads TGTGCCAGCTACAGCCATACTCGTCCCGGGGCCAACGTCCTGACTTTC.

The rearrangement uses TRBV6-1 and TRBJ1-1; the D gene is possibly TRBD1 (6 bases). Per the germline V gene, CDR1 is MNHNS and CDR2 is SASEGT. V gave up 5 bases and J gave up 4 bases, with 14 bases separating them. The CDR3 consists of 14 residues. CDR3 in amino acids: CASSKQGLSTEAFF. For the CDR3, the DNA is TGTGCCAGCAGTAAACAGGGTCTAAGCACTGAAGCTTTCTTT.

V gene TRBV9 combines with J gene TRBJ2-1; 7 bases align to TRBD2. V was pared by 1 base and J by 8 bases, with 18 bases of the junction left unmatched. Looked up from germline, CDR1 is SGDLS and CDR2 is YYNGEE. The length of the CDR3 is 18 residues. The CDR3 sequence: CASSVLPGRGEWSHEQFF. CDR3 in DNA: TGTGCCAGCAGCGTACTTCCCGGTCGGGGGGAGTGGAGCCATGAGCAGTTCTTC.

The chain is built from TRBV7-3 and TRBJ1-5; D may be TRBD1 (5 bases). This CDR3 spans 14 amino acids. CDR1 and CDR2 from the germline V gene are SGHTA and FQGTGA. V dropped 4 bases and J dropped 5 bases, with 12 bases sitting between them. Here the CDR3 reads CASSCPRGYQPQHF. CDR3 nucleotides: TGTGCCAGCAGCTGCCCCCGGGGCTATCAGCCCCAGCATTTT.

V and J are TRBV19 and TRBJ1-2, with unresolved D. V was shortened by 4 bases and J by 0 bases, with 9 bases between the two germline ends. The CDR3 has 14 residues. Germline V lookup: CDR1 LNHDA, CDR2 SQIVND (reference sequence). The CDR3 DNA sequence: TGTGCCAGTAGTAGTTTACAAGCTAACTATGGCTACACCTTC. Protein product: CASSSLQANYGYTF.

The chain links TRBV7-2 to TRBJ2-6, with D unclear. The CDR3 has 12 residues. CDR1 SGHTA and CDR2 FQGNSA come from the germline V gene. Trimming took off 8 bases at V and 0 bases at J, with 2 bases between the two ends. CDR3 sequence (DNA): TGTGCCAGCCTCTCTGGGGCCAACGTCCTGACTTTC. Protein product: CASLSGANVLTF. Drawing the rest from reference TRBV7-2 and TRBJ2-6, the complete variable domain is GAGVSQSPSNKVTEKGKDVELRCDPISGHTALYWYRQSLGQGLEFLIYFQGNSAPDKSGLPSDRFSAERTGGSVSTLTIQRTQQEDSAVYLCASLSGANVLTFGAGSRLTVL.

This chain connects TRBV11-2 to TRBJ1-1, with TRBD1 matching over 8 bases. With 2 bases clipped from V and 0 bases from J, the junction kept 5 bases outside the gene matches. The CDR3 is 16 amino acids. Germline lookup yields CDR1 SGHAT and CDR2 FQNNGV. CDR3 bases: TGTGCCAGCAGCTTAAACAGGGGGTACATGAACACTGAAGCTTTCTTT. The encoded protein is CASSLNRGYMNTEAFF.

The V call is TRBV4-3, the J call TRBJ2-1; TRBD2 matches 8 bases. This CDR3 comprises 15 residues. The germline CDR1 and CDR2 sequences are LGHNA and YSLEER. Trimming removed 1 base from V and 6 bases from J; junction bases left unmatched: 5. CDR3 nucleotide sequence: TGCGCCAGCAGCCAAGGAGCGGGGGAAATCAATGAGCAGTTCTTC. It yields the protein CASSQGAGEINEQFF.

As regards this clone: Other nucleotide sequences from this sample produce the same CDR3. The J gene is TRBJ2-5, the V gene TRBV29-1; D could derive from TRBD1 or TRBD2 (6 bases each). The CDR3 is 12 residues long. Germline CDR1 SQVTM, CDR2 ANQGSEA. The V end lost 3 bases, the J end lost 4 bases, and 9 bases lay between the germline ends. The CDR3 bases are TGCAGCGTTGACAGGGGAGGAGAGACCCAGTACTTC. Translation gives CSVDRGGETQYF. The full variable domain, rest sourced from reference TRBV29-1 and TRBJ2-5, is SAVISQKPSRDICQRGTSLTIQCQVDSQVTMMFWYRQQPGQSLTLIATANQGSEATYESGFVIDKFPISRPNLTFSTLTVSNMSPEDSSIYLCSVDRGGETQYFGPGTRLLVL.

This clone has ten or more counts. V usage is TRBV5-4 and J usage is TRBJ2-3, with TRBD1 identical over 8 bases. The CDR3 sequence is 16 residues long. V lost 0 bases to trimming and J lost 4 bases; unmatched junction nucleotides: 7. CDR1 SGHNT and CDR2 YYREEE come from the germline V gene (reference sequence). Here the CDR3 reads CASSLAGRGQADTQYF. As DNA, the CDR3 is TGTGCCAGCAGCTTGGCCGGCAGGGGGCAGGCAGATACGCAGTATTTT.

The chain recombines TRBV9 with TRBJ2-3; maybe TRBD2 (5 bases). The germline V gene encodes CDR1 SGDLS and CDR2 YYNGEE. The CDR3 has 15 residues. Trimming removed 0 bases at V and 0 bases at J, with 8 bases between. CDR3 residues: CASSVASGSTDTQYF. In nucleotides, the CDR3 is TGTGCCAGCAGCGTAGCGAGCGGCAGCACAGATACGCAGTATTTT. The variable domain in full, with the rest retrieved from reference TRBV9 and TRBJ2-3, is DSGVTQTPKHLITATGQRVTLRCSPRSGDLSVYWYQQSLDQGLQFLIQYYNGEERAKGNILERFSAQQFPDLHSELNLSSLELGDSALYFCASSVASGSTDTQYFGPGTRLTVL.